The next 20 T cell receptor beta chains were all read from a single sample in a study of cytomegalovirus exposure and HLA in healthy donors. The PCR had 60 Vbeta and 13 Jbeta primers. The protocol was immunoSEQ multiplex PCR, while the TCRdb copy is restricted to in-frame clones and leaves out a portion. The sample holds approximately 150,000 clones, 68% seen once. The specimen was PBMCs. The receptors stem from a woman aged 40 to 55 in good health and CMV-seropositive.

The chain employs TRBV4-2 and TRBJ2-7; TRBD2 matches at 9 bases. V was pared by 3 bases and J by 5 bases, with 17 bases of the junction left unmatched. CDR1 is LGHNA, CDR2 YNFKEQ, per germline. The CDR3 sequence is 18 residues long. The CDR3 reads CASSHPTAGGPRMDEQYF. The DNA for the CDR3 is TGTGCCAGCAGCCACCCGACCGCGGGGGGGCCGAGGATGGACGAGCAGTACTTC.

This clone has a single count. The chain employs TRBV7-2 and TRBJ1-1; maybe TRBD1 (6 bases). Germline CDR1 reads SGHTA; CDR2 reads FQGNSA. V was shortened by 8 bases and J by 1 base, with 8 bases between the two germline ends. The length of the CDR3 is 12 residues. The chain's CDR3 is CASGQSNTEAFF. The CDR3 nucleotides read TGTGCCAGCGGACAGTCGAACACTGAAGCTTTCTTT.

The CDR3 protein is CASTRVDRGTDTQYF. CDR3 nucleotide sequence: TGTGCCAGTACCAGGGTAGACAGGGGGACAGATACGCAGTATTTT. The chain recombines TRBV19 with TRBJ2-3, with 9 bases aligning to TRBD1. The V segment lost 7 bases and the J segment 3 bases; nucleotides outside the gene matches: 8. The CDR3 consists of 15 residues. Germline loops: CDR1 LNHDA, CDR2 SQIVND (reference sequence).

This sequence joins TRBV6-5 and TRBJ2-5, with D possibly matching TRBD1 (6 bases). The ends were cut back, 6 bases at V and 2 bases at J, with 13 bases in the middle. This CDR3 has 14 residues. Germline lookup yields CDR1 MNHEY and CDR2 SVGAGI. The CDR3: CASRLTTGQETQYF. The CDR3 DNA reads TGTGCCAGCAGGTTGACGACAGGTCAAGAGACCCAGTACTTC.

In the case of this clone: A read error may account for a junction end that differs from germline. The V call is TRBV7-7, the J call TRBJ2-7; 10 bases fit TRBD1. The germline gives CDR1 SSHAT, CDR2 FNYEAQ (reference sequence). The CDR3 is 15 residues long. CDR3 loop: CASSQSGTGEGEQYF. DNA for the CDR3: TGTGCTAGCAGTCAGTCCGGGACAGGGGAAGGCGAGCAGTACTTC.

The genes are TRBV4-1 and TRBJ2-3; D is perhaps TRBD2 (5 bases). V was trimmed by 3 bases and J by 1 base, leaving 14 bases between them. This CDR3 region has 16 residues. Germline V gene lookup returns CDR1 MGHRA and CDR2 YSYEKL. The CDR3 DNA reads TGCGCCAGCAGCCACCTAACTAGAGCGGGCACAGATACGCAGTATTTT. It yields the protein CASSHLTRAGTDTQYF.

This clone was recorded a few times. This CDR3 reads CASGPYRGRTEAFF. The CDR3 DNA sequence: TGTGCTAGTGGTCCGTACAGGGGGCGAACTGAAGCTTTCTTT. The genes are TRBV12-5 and TRBJ1-1; 9 nucleotides agree with TRBD1. This CDR3 has 14 amino acids. Per germline, CDR1 LGHNT and CDR2 FRNRAP. The ends lost 5 bases at V and 5 bases at J; junction bases unmatched: 6. The whole variable domain, filled in from reference TRBV12-5 and TRBJ1-1, reads DARVTQTPRHKVTEMGQEVTMRCQPILGHNTVFWYRQTMMQGLELLAYFRNRAPLDDSGMPKDRFSAEMPDATLATLKIQPSEPRDSAVYFCASGPYRGRTEAFFGQGTRLTVV.

CDR3: CASSQGRQAGRETQYF. Here the CDR3 DNA reads TGCGCCAGCAGCCAAGGGAGGCAGGCGGGACGAGAGACCCAGTACTTC. The chain recombines TRBV4-3 with TRBJ2-5; D is possibly TRBD2 (6 bases). CDR1 and CDR2 from the germline V gene are LGHNA and YSLEER. This CDR3 has 16 amino acids. V lost 1 base and J 4 bases, leaving 16 bases between the germline ends.

The rearrangement links TRBV27 to TRBJ2-7; D might be TRBD1 (6 bases). The length of the CDR3 is 13 residues. With 5 bases removed from V and 2 bases from J, the gap between germline ends came to 10 bases. Germline CDR1 is MNHEY and CDR2 is SMNVEV (reference sequence). CDR3 in amino acids: CASSRGQPYEQYF. The CDR3 nucleotides read TGTGCCAGCAGTCGAGGACAGCCCTACGAGCAGTACTTC.

V usage is TRBV29-1 and J usage is TRBJ2-1, with 10 positions matching TRBD2. Germline V gene data show CDR1 as SQVTM and CDR2 as ANQGSEA. V gave up 7 bases and J gave up 4 bases; unmatched junction bases: 4. CDR3 length equals 13 residues. The CDR3 is CSAPAGGYNEQFF. The CDR3 DNA sequence: TGCAGCGCTCCAGCGGGGGGGTACAATGAGCAGTTCTTC.

In its sample, this clone was seen once. V and J are TRBV6-5 and TRBJ2-7; TRBD1 agrees at 7 bases. The CDR3 is 16 amino acids. CDR1 and CDR2 (germline): MNHEY, SVGAGI. Trimming at V came to 0 bases and at J to 0 bases, leaving 5 bases not matched to a gene. The chain's CDR3 is CASSYSRTGHSYEQYF. The CDR3 coding sequence is TGTGCCAGCAGTTACTCGCGGACAGGTCACTCCTACGAGCAGTACTTC.

This clone was picked up a small number of times. DNA for the CDR3: TGTGCCAGCAGTTACCTTAGCGGGGGGGCCACAGATACGCAGTATTTT. This sequence encodes CASSYLSGGATDTQYF. The chain carries TRBV6-5 and TRBJ2-3; 11 bases match TRBD2. The CDR3 has 16 amino acids. Germline V CDR1 and CDR2: MNHEY, SVGAGI. The J segment lost 2 bases and the V segment lost 2 bases, leaving 3 bases of the junction unmatched.

The rearrangement links TRBV19 to TRBJ2-7, with 7 bases fitting TRBD2. The germline gives CDR1 LNHDA, CDR2 SQIVND (reference sequence). The CDR3 loop spans 16 amino acids. Trimming at V came to 5 bases and at J to 2 bases, leaving 12 bases not matched to a gene. The DNA for the CDR3 is TGTGCCAGTAGTCTCCAAAGGGGAAGCGGGACCTACGAGCAGTACTTC. Its protein is CASSLQRGSGTYEQYF.

Only one count was recorded for this clone. The chain has TRBV5-1 and TRBJ2-5; tentative D call: TRBD1 (5 bases). Germline CDR1 is SGHRS and CDR2 is YFSETQ. The CDR3 length is 13 residues. V shed 2 bases and J shed 5 bases, with 10 bases lying between them. The CDR3 DNA follows: TGCGCCAGCAGCTTAGGGGTCGGGGAGACCCAGTACTTC. Residues: CASSLGVGETQYF.

In this sample, this clone turned up a few times. This sequence joins TRBV4-3 and TRBJ2-3; no clear D. V shed 1 base and J shed 0 bases, with 11 bases lying between them. The CDR3 loop spans 16 amino acids. Per germline, CDR1 LGHNA and CDR2 YSLEER. CDR3: CASSQAGLLSTDTQYF. The CDR3 bases are TGCGCCAGCAGCCAAGCAGGCCTTCTTAGCACAGATACGCAGTATTTT.

V gene TRBV6-5 combines with J gene TRBJ2-7, with TRBD1 as a possible D gene (6 bases). The CDR3 loop spans 14 amino acids. V dropped 5 bases and J dropped 4 bases, with 15 bases sitting between them. Germline V gene lookup returns CDR1 MNHEY and CDR2 SVGAGI. The CDR3 DNA is TGTGCCAGCAGTAAGGACAGTGGACCTTACGAGCAGTACTTC. Translated: CASSKDSGPYEQYF.

This clone appeared a single time. The chain has TRBV20-1 and TRBJ1-2; 9 bases map to TRBD1. The length of the CDR3 is 11 residues. V gave up 4 bases and J gave up 8 bases; unmatched junction bases: 2. Germline lookup yields CDR1 DFQATT and CDR2 SNEGSKA (reference sequence). The CDR3 protein is CSATDRGGYTF. The CDR3 nucleotides read TGCAGTGCTACAGACAGGGGGGGCTACACCTTC.

This clone was seen more than once but under ten times. The rearrangement links TRBV7-8 to TRBJ1-5; no reliable D call. CDR1 and CDR2 from the germline V gene are SGHVS and FQNEAQ. Between the trimmed V and J ends, which lost 5 bases and 4 bases, there was a span of 6 bases. This CDR3 contains 12 residues. CDR3 residues: CASSLTNQPQHF. In nucleotides, the CDR3 is TGTGCCAGCAGCCTGACAAATCAGCCCCAGCATTTT.

The chain uses TRBV6-1 and TRBJ2-5; the D gene is possibly TRBD1 (5 bases). The CDR3 has 13 amino acids. V was cut by 3 bases and J by 5 bases, with 10 bases left in between. The V gene's germline CDR1 is MNHNS and CDR2 SASEGT. The chain's CDR3 is CASSDRVGETQYF. The CDR3 coding sequence is TGTGCCAGCAGTGACAGGGTAGGCGAGACCCAGTACTTC.

The CDR3 DNA reads as TGCGCCAGCAGTGAGCCCCTAGCGGGACCACAATGGCATGAGCAGTTCTTC. As protein: CASSEPLAGPQWHEQFF. This chain connects TRBV10-1 to TRBJ2-1; 9 bases fit TRBD2. With 2 bases clipped from V and 8 bases from J, the junction kept 13 bases outside the gene matches. Looked up from germline, CDR1 is WNHNN and CDR2 is SYGVQD (reference sequence). The CDR3 consists of 17 residues.